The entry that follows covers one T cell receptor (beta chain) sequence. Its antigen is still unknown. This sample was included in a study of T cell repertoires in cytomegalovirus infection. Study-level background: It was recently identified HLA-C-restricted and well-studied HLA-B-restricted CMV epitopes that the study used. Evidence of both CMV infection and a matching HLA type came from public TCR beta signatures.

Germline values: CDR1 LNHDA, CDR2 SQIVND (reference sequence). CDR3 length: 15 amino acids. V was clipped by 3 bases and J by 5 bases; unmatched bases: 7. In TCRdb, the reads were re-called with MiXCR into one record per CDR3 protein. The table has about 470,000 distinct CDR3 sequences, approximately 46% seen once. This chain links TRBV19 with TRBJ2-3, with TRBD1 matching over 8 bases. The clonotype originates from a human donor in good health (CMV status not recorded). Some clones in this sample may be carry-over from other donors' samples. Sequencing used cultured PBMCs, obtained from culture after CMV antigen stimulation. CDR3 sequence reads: CASSIWQGAIDTQYF. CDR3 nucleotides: TGTGCCAGTAGTATTTGGCAGGGGGCCATAGATACGCAGTATTTT.